A selection of T cell receptor beta chains follows, all from one sample in a study of technical replicates of blood from several donors. Here immunoSEQ multiplex PCR was the method, and the copy in TCRdb shows in-frame clones only, minus some. Counted here are under 85,000 clones, approximately 83% occurring once; the ten biggest clones make up about 5.5%. The specimen sequenced was PBMCs. The source of these receptors is a human donor in good health. Some clones in this sample may be carry-over from other donors' samples. CDR3s include the opening cysteine and the closing phenylalanine or tryptophan. Each record gives: J gene, V gene, D gene, clone size, CDR3 DNA, CDR3 protein. The D gene is left open where the match is weak. Clone size is stated in some rows and not others, as once, few, many or a class when expanded.

j_call: TRBJ2-1
v_call: TRBV18
d_call: -
clone_size: -
cdr3_nt: TGTGCCAGCTCAACCTCCCGGGGGGCCCACAATGAGCAGTTCTTC
cdr3_aa: CASSTSRGAHNEQFF

j_call: TRBJ2-1
v_call: TRBV5-4
d_call: TRBD2
clone_size: -
cdr3_nt: TGTGCCAGCAGCTTGGCTGGCGGGAGGGCCGGGTACAATGAGCAGTTCTTC
cdr3_aa: CASSLAGGRAGYNEQFF

j_call: TRBJ2-2
v_call: TRBV29-1
d_call: TRBD1
clone_size: -
cdr3_nt: TGCAGCGTTGAGGGACAGGGGTACACCGGGGAGCTGTTTTTT
cdr3_aa: CSVEGQGYTGELFF

j_call: TRBJ2-7
v_call: TRBV12-1
d_call: -
clone_size: -
cdr3_nt: TGTGCCAGCAGCTCCGGGTTCCGAGAACTAGCGGGAGGGCCCTCTAGTTACGAGCAGTACTTC
cdr3_aa: CASSSGFRELAGGPSSYEQYF

j_call: TRBJ2-3
v_call: TRBV7-9
d_call: TRBD2
clone_size: -
cdr3_nt: TGTGCCAGCAGCTTAGCCCAAGGGCTAGCGGGTATTGATACGCAGTATTTT
cdr3_aa: CASSLAQGLAGIDTQYF

j_call: TRBJ2-7
v_call: TRBV7-9
d_call: TRBD1
clone_size: -
cdr3_nt: TGTGCCAGCAGCTTAGCCGGGACAGGGAGAAGCTACGAGCAGTACTTC
cdr3_aa: CASSLAGTGRSYEQYF

j_call: TRBJ2-1
v_call: TRBV7-2
d_call: -
clone_size: -
cdr3_nt: TGTGCCAGCAGCACCCGGATCAGTGGGGCCGTGAATGAGCAGTTCTTC
cdr3_aa: CASSTRISGAVNEQFF

j_call: TRBJ1-4
v_call: TRBV2
d_call: -
clone_size: once
cdr3_nt: TGTGCCAGCTTGACAGGCCTAGCAACTAATGAAAAACTGTTTTTT
cdr3_aa: CASLTGLATNEKLFF

j_call: TRBJ2-7
v_call: TRBV4-2
d_call: TRBD2
clone_size: -
cdr3_nt: TGTGCCAGCAGCCAAGATTCGGCTAGCGGCTACGAGCAGTACTTC
cdr3_aa: CASSQDSASGYEQYF

j_call: TRBJ1-1
v_call: TRBV5-8
d_call: TRBD1
clone_size: -
cdr3_nt: TGTGCCAGCAGTTCGGACAGGGGAAGAACTGAAGCTTTCTTT
cdr3_aa: CASSSDRGRTEAFF

j_call: TRBJ1-3
v_call: TRBV29-1
d_call: TRBD1
clone_size: -
cdr3_nt: TGCAGCGTTGTTGGACAGGGGAGCTCTGGAAACACCATATATTTT
cdr3_aa: CSVVGQGSSGNTIYF

j_call: TRBJ1-4
v_call: TRBV28
d_call: TRBD1
clone_size: -
cdr3_nt: TGTGCCAGCAGTTTAGAGACAGGGCGCTATAATGAAAAACTGTTTTTT
cdr3_aa: CASSLETGRYNEKLFF

j_call: TRBJ2-3
v_call: TRBV7-9
d_call: TRBD1
clone_size: -
cdr3_nt: TGTGCCAGCAGCTCAGGGGGAGATACGCAGTATTTT
cdr3_aa: CASSSGGDTQYF

j_call: TRBJ2-5
v_call: TRBV15
d_call: TRBD1
clone_size: -
cdr3_nt: TGTGCCACCAGCAGGATGGGACAGCAAGAGACCCAGTACTTC
cdr3_aa: CATSRMGQQETQYF

j_call: TRBJ2-7
v_call: TRBV10-1
d_call: -
clone_size: -
cdr3_nt: TGCGCCAGCAGTGCGGGGGTCGACAGGGCCTACGAGCAGTACTTC
cdr3_aa: CASSAGVDRAYEQYF

j_call: TRBJ1-1
v_call: TRBV2
d_call: TRBD1
clone_size: -
cdr3_nt: TGTGCCAGCAGGGTAGGGGGCATGAACACTGAAGCTTTCTTT
cdr3_aa: CASRVGGMNTEAFF

j_call: TRBJ2-3
v_call: TRBV30
d_call: -
clone_size: -
cdr3_nt: TGTGCCTGGAGTATCTCGAGGGCGGTCACAGATACGCAGTATTTT
cdr3_aa: CAWSISRAVTDTQYF

j_call: TRBJ2-7
v_call: TRBV11-3
d_call: TRBD1
clone_size: -
cdr3_nt: TGTGCCAGCAGCTCCGGACAGGGGGCCCACGAGCAGTACTTC
cdr3_aa: CASSSGQGAHEQYF

j_call: TRBJ2-5
v_call: TRBV5-3
d_call: TRBD2
clone_size: -
cdr3_nt: TGTGCCAGAAGCTTGGATCAGCGGGGGCAAGAGACCCAGTACTTC
cdr3_aa: CARSLDQRGQETQYF

j_call: TRBJ2-7
v_call: TRBV7-2
d_call: TRBD2
clone_size: -
cdr3_nt: TGTGCCAGCAGCTCCTTAGCGGGGGGGCCCCGGGAGCAGTACTTC
cdr3_aa: CASSSLAGGPREQYF

j_call: TRBJ1-6
v_call: TRBV30
d_call: -
clone_size: -
cdr3_nt: TGTGCCTGGCACAGGGAAAACGGCTCACCCCTCCACTTT
cdr3_aa: CAWHRENGSPLHF

j_call: TRBJ1-1
v_call: TRBV5-1
d_call: TRBD1
clone_size: -
cdr3_nt: TGCGCCAGCAGCGAACAGGGGAAGGGCACTGAAGCTTTCTTT
cdr3_aa: CASSEQGKGTEAFF

j_call: TRBJ1-5
v_call: TRBV19
d_call: TRBD1
clone_size: once
cdr3_nt: TGTGCCAGTGGTTCAGGGGGGTGGCAGCCCCAGCATTTT
cdr3_aa: CASGSGGWQPQHF

j_call: TRBJ1-1
v_call: TRBV6-5
d_call: TRBD1
clone_size: few
cdr3_nt: TGTGCCAGCAGTTACTCTTCGACAGGGCTGAACACTGAAGCTTTCTTT
cdr3_aa: CASSYSSTGLNTEAFF

j_call: TRBJ2-4
v_call: TRBV7-2
d_call: -
clone_size: -
cdr3_nt: TGTGCCAGCAGCTTAGGCGGATGGGGAGGCATTCAGTACTTC
cdr3_aa: CASSLGGWGGIQYF

j_call: TRBJ1-2
v_call: TRBV4-1
d_call: -
clone_size: -
cdr3_nt: TGCGCCAGCAGCCAAGATCAAGATTCTCCTATGGGCGGCTACACCTTC
cdr3_aa: CASSQDQDSPMGGYTF

j_call: TRBJ2-3
v_call: TRBV7-2
d_call: -
clone_size: -
cdr3_nt: TGTGCCAGCAGCTTTGGAGTAACGCAGTATTTT
cdr3_aa: CASSFGVTQYF

j_call: TRBJ2-7
v_call: TRBV7-9
d_call: TRBD1
clone_size: -
cdr3_nt: TGTGCCAGCAGTCCCCAGGGGGCTCGGGAGCAGTACTTC
cdr3_aa: CASSPQGAREQYF

j_call: TRBJ1-2
v_call: TRBV6-6
d_call: -
clone_size: -
cdr3_nt: TGTGCCAGCAGTTACTCGCTACTCAGGGATTATGGCTACACCTTC
cdr3_aa: CASSYSLLRDYGYTF

j_call: TRBJ2-1
v_call: TRBV10-2
d_call: -
clone_size: -
cdr3_nt: TGCGCCAGCAGTGAGTTGGGCGGGGATTACAATGAGCAGTTCTTC
cdr3_aa: CASSELGGDYNEQFF

j_call: TRBJ1-3
v_call: TRBV18
d_call: -
clone_size: -
cdr3_nt: TGTGCCAGCTCACCAACCCTGGGTGGAGACACCATATATTTT
cdr3_aa: CASSPTLGGDTIYF

j_call: TRBJ2-7
v_call: TRBV19
d_call: TRBD1
clone_size: -
cdr3_nt: TGTGCCAGTAGTGAGGGGGCTTTAGACGAGCAGTACTTC
cdr3_aa: CASSEGALDEQYF

j_call: TRBJ1-3
v_call: TRBV5-4
d_call: TRBD1
clone_size: -
cdr3_nt: TGTGCCAGCAGCTTGGACAGGGGGCCAGGAAACACCATATATTTT
cdr3_aa: CASSLDRGPGNTIYF

j_call: TRBJ2-1
v_call: TRBV6-5
d_call: -
clone_size: -
cdr3_nt: TGTGCCAGCAGTTCCCTAGCGTCTACCTACAATGAGCAGTTCTTC
cdr3_aa: CASSSLASTYNEQFF

j_call: TRBJ1-1
v_call: TRBV7-2
d_call: TRBD1
clone_size: -
cdr3_nt: TGTGCCAGCAGCCAAGGGGTGGGGACAGGGGAGTTGGAAGCTTTCTTT
cdr3_aa: CASSQGVGTGELEAFF

j_call: TRBJ2-1
v_call: TRBV11-3
d_call: -
clone_size: -
cdr3_nt: TGTGCCAGCAGCTTAGATTGGCGGCGTAATGAGCAGTTCTTC
cdr3_aa: CASSLDWRRNEQFF

j_call: TRBJ1-2
v_call: TRBV7-2
d_call: -
clone_size: -
cdr3_nt: TGTGCCAGCAGTTTACAGGCCCCTGATGGCTACACCTTC
cdr3_aa: CASSLQAPDGYTF

j_call: TRBJ2-7
v_call: TRBV6-6
d_call: -
clone_size: -
cdr3_nt: TGTGCCAGCAGTAGCGATAGCCCCGAGCAGTACTTC
cdr3_aa: CASSSDSPEQYF